The clone carrying this T cell receptor beta chain was recorded many times. Its specificity is unknown. Sequencing ends 3 residues short of the CDR3 end; the germline J gene provides the rest. Libraries were prepared by immunoSEQ multiplex PCR; TCRdb keeps only in-frame clonotypes and omits some of them. Sampling found roughly 70,000 clones, none seen once. This entry comes from a study of T cell clonality in common variable immunodeficiency. Findings and caveats of the study: CVID subjects showed higher TCRbeta clonality than healthy controls. Links between repertoire features and CVID complications were heterogeneity-limited.

Germline lookup yields CDR1 SGHDT and CDR2 YYEEEE. This CDR3 has 14 amino acids. Losses at the gene ends were 4 bases for V and 3 bases for J; bases not matched to a gene: 4. Caucasian heritage predominated among both patients and controls. The sequenced sample was peripheral blood mononuclear cells. This sequence originates from a person aged 18 to 75 in good health. V usage is TRBV5-6 and J usage is TRBJ2-1, with 7 bases lining up with TRBD2. CDR3 DNA, as far as it was read: TGTGCCAGCAGCCTCCTAGCGGACTACAATGAG. Its translation: CASSLLADYNE. In full, the CDR3 is CASSLLADYNEQFF. Filled out from reference TRBV5-6 and TRBJ2-1, the complete variable domain reads DAGVTQSPTHLIKTRGQQVTLRCSPKSGHDTVSWYQQALGQGPQFIFQYYEEEERQRGNFPDRFSGHQFPNYSSELNVNALLLGDSALYLCASSLLADYNEQFFGPGTRLTVL.